Listed here are 7 T cell receptor beta chains from one sample, sequenced in a study of blood T cell repertoires in COVID-19. Only in-frame clones appear in the TCRdb table, and some are missing; sequencing was by immunoSEQ multiplex PCR. The sample has approximately 210,000 clones, around nine tenths seen once. What was sequenced was peripheral blood. The receptors derive from a woman in her thirties or forties with acute or convalescent COVID-19.

The rearrangement uses TRBV5-1 and TRBJ2-5; a weak D match, TRBD1 (6 bases). The CDR3 loop spans 13 amino acids. Trimming left V 7 bases short and J 3 bases short, with 13 bases between. Germline assignment: CDR1 SGHRS and CDR2 YFSETQ. CDR3 protein: CASGIGQKETQYF. DNA for the CDR3: TGCGCCAGCGGCATCGGACAGAAAGAGACCCAGTACTTC.

This clone was counted a single time. V usage is TRBV20-1 and J usage is TRBJ1-1; D may be TRBD1 (5 bases). V gave up 3 bases and J gave up 4 bases, with 12 bases separating them. The CDR3 covers 13 residues. Germline V gives CDR1 DFQATT, CDR2 SNEGSKA (reference sequence). The CDR3 bases are TGCAGTGCTAGTAGGGGTGAGGCCACTGAAGCTTTCTTT. Encoded protein: CSASRGEATEAFF.

The chain uses TRBV7-8 and TRBJ2-1, with TRBD1 identical over 8 bases. Germline CDR1 reads SGHVS; CDR2 reads FQNEAQ. After removal of 5 bases from V and 4 bases from J, the junction contained 16 bases not matched to a gene. This CDR3 has 18 residues. The DNA of the CDR3 is TGTGCCAGCAGCCCTGGCCAATACGGGACAGGTTCGTACAATGAGCAGTTCTTC. Its protein is CASSPGQYGTGSYNEQFF.

This clone was detected once. A junction end diverges from the germline sequence, so it may reflect a read error. The chain links TRBV2 to TRBJ2-3; 7 bases are shared with TRBD2. In germline, CDR1 is SNHLY, CDR2 FYNNEI. The CDR3 is 15 residues long. In nucleotides, the CDR3 is TGTGCCTGCAGTGGGGGGGTTTGGGGCACAGATACGCAGTATTTT. Its protein is CACSGGVWGTDTQYF.

This clone was recorded only once. This sequence joins TRBV5-1 and TRBJ2-6, with TRBD1 matching 7 bases. The CDR3 covers 17 residues. With V trimmed by 4 bases and J by 0 bases, 7 bases remained unmatched. The germline gives CDR1 SGHRS, CDR2 YFSETQ. The CDR3 bases are TGCGCCAGCAGCCCCGGACAGGAACCCTCTGGGGCCAACGTCCTGACTTTC. Encoded protein: CASSPGQEPSGANVLTF.

The chain is built from TRBV29-1 and TRBJ2-1; D gene unclear. Germline V gives CDR1 SQVTM, CDR2 ANQGSEA. CDR3 length: 12 amino acids. Trimming cost V 6 bases and J 9 bases, with 15 bases left between them. CDR3 sequence reads: CSVEPTSAEQFF. CDR3 bases: TGCAGCGTCGAACCTACGTCTGCTGAGCAGTTCTTC.

V and J are TRBV7-9 and TRBJ1-2; 7 nucleotides line up with TRBD1. The germline V gene encodes CDR1 SEHNR and CDR2 FQNEAQ (reference sequence). CDR3 size: 15 residues. Trimming cost V 4 bases and J 6 bases; bases outside gene matches: 11. The DNA of the CDR3 is TGTGCCAGCAGCTGGACAGACGGGACAGAAAATGGCTACACCTTC. Translating gives CASSWTDGTENGYTF.